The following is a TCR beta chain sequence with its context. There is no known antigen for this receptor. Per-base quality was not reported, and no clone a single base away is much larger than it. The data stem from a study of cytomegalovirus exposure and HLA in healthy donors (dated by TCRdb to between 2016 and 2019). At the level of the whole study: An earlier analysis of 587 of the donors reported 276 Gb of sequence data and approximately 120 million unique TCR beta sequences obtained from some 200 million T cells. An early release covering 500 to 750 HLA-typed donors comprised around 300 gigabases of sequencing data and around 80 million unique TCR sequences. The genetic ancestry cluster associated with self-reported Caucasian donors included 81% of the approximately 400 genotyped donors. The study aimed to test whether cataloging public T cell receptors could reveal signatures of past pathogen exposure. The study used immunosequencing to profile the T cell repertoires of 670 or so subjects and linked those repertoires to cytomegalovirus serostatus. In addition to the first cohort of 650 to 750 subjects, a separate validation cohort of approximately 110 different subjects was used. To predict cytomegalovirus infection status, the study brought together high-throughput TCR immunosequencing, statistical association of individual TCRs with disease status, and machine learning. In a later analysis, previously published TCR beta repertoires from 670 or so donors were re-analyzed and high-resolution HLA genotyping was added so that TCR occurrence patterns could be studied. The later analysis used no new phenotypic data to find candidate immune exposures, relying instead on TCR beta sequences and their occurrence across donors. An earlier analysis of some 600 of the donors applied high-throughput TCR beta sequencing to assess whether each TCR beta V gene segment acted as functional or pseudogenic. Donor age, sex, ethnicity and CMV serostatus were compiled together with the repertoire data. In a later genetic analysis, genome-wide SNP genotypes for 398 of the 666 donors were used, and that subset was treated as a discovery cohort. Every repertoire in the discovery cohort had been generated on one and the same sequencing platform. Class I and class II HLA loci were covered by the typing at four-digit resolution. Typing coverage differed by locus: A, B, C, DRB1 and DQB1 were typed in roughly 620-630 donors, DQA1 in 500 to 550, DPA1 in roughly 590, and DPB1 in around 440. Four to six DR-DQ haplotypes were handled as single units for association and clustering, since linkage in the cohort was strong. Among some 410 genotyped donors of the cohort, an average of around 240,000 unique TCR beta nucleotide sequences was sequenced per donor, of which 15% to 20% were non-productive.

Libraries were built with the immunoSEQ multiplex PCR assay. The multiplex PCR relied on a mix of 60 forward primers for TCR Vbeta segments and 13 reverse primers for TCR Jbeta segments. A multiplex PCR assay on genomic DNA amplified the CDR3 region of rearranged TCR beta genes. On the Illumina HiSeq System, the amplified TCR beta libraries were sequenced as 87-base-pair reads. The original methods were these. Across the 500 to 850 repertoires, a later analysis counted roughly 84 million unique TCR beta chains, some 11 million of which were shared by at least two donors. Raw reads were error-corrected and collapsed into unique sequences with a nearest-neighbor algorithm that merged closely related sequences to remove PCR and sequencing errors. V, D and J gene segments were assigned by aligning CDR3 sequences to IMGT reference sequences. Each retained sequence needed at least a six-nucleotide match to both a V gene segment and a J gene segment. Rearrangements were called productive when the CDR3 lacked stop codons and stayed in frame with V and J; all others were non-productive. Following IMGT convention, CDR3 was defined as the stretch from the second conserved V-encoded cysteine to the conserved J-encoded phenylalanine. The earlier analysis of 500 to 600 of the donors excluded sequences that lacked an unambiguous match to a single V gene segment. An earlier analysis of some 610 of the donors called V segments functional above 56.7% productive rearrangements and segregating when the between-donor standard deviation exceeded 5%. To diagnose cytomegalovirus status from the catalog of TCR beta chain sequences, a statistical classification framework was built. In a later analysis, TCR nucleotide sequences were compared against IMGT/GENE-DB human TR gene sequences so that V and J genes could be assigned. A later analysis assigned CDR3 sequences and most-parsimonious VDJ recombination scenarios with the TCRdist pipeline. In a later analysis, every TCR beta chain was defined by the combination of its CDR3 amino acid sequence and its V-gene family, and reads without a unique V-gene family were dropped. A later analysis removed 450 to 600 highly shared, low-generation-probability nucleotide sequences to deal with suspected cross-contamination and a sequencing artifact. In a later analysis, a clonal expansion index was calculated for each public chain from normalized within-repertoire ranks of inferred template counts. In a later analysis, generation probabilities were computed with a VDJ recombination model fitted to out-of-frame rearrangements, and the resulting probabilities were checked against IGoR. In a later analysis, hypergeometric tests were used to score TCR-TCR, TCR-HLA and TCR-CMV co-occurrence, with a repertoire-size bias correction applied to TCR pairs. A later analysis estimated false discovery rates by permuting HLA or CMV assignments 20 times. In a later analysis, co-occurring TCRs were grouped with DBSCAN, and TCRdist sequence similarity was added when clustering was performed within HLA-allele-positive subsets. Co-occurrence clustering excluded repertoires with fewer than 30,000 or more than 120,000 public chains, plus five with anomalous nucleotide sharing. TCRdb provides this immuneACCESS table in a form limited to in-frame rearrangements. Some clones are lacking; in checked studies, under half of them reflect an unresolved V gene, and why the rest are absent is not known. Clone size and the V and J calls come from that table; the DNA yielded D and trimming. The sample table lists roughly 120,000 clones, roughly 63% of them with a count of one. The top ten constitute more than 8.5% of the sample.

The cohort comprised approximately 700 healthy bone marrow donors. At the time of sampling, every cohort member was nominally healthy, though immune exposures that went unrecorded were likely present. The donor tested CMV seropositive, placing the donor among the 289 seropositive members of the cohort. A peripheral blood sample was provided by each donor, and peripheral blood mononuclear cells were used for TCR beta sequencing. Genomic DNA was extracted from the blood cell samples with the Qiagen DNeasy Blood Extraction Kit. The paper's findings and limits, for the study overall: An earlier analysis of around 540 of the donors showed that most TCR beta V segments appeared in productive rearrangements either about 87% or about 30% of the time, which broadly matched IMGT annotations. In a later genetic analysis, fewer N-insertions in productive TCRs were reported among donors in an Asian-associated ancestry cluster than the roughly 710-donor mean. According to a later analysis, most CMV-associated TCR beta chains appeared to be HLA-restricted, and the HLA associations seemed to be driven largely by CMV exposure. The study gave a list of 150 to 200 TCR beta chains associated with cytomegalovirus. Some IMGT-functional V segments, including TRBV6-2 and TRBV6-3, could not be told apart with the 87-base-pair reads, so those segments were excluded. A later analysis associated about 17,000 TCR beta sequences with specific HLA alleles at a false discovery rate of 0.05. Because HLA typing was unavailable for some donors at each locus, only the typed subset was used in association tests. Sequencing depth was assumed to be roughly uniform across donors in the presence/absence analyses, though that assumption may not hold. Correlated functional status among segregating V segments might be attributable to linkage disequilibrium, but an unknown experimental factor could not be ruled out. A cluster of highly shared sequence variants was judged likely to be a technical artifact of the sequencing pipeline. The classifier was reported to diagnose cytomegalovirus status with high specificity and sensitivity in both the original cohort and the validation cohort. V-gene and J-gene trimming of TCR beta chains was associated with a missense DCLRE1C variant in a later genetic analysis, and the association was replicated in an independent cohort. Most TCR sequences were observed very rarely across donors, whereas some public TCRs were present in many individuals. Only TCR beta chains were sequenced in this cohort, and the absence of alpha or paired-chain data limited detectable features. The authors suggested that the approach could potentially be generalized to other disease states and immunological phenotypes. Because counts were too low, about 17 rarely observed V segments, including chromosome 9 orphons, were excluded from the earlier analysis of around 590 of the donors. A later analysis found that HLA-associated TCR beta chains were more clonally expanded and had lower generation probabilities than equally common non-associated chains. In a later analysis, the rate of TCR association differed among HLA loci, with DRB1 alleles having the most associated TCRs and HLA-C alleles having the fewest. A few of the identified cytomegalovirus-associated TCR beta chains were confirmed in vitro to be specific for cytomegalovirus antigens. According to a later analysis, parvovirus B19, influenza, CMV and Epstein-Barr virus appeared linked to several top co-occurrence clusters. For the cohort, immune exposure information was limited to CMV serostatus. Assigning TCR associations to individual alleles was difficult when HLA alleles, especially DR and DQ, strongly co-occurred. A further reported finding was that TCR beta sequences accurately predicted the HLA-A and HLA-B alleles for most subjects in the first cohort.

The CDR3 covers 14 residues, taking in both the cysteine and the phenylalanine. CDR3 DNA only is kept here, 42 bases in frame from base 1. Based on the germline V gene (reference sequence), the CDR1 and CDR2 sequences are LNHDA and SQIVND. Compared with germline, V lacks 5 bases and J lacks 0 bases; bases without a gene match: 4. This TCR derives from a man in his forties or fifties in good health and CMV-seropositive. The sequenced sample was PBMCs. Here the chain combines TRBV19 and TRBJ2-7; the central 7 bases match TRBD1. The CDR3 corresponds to CASSWDRSSYEQYF. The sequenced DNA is TGTGCCAGTAGTTGGGACAGAAGCTCCTACGAGCAGTACTTC.